This TCR beta chain was captured in a study of T cell changes during pregnancy in multiple sclerosis. Clones were sequenced by immunoSEQ multiplex PCR, and TCRdb holds only the in-frame ones, with some missing. The repertoire holds approximately 110,000 clones, with roughly 92% as singletons. Germline V gives CDR1 LNHNV, CDR2 YYDKDF (reference sequence). With 0 bases removed from V and 2 bases from J, the gap between germline ends came to 6 bases. The CDR3 is 14 residues long. This specimen was peripheral blood, taken in the third trimester of pregnancy. This chain uses TRBV15 with TRBJ2-3; the D is unclear. The source is a female donor with multiple sclerosis, enrolled in a pregnancy study. CDR3 sequence (DNA): TGTGCCACCAGCAGAGATAGTGCCACAGATACGCAGTATTTT. Translating gives CATSRDSATDTQYF. The variable domain in full, with the rest retrieved from reference TRBV15 and TRBJ2-3, is DAMVIQNPRYQVTQFGKPVTLSCSQTLNHNVMYWYQQKSSQAPKLLFHYYDKDFNNEADTPDNFQSRRPNTSFCFLDIRSPGLGDTAMYLCATSRDSATDTQYFGPGTRLTVL.